The clone carrying this TCR beta chain has just a few counts. The data were taken from a study of blood T cell repertoires in COVID-19. For the study at large: Acute-phase and convalescent COVID-19 samples originated in the United States, Italy and Spain. The analysed material was cDNA or gDNA that came from T cells, B-cell-depleted T cells, or PBMCs.

How the authors handled the data: Scientists estimated how many nucleated cells there were by amplifying reference gene primers. Data came from immunoSEQ multiplex PCR; TCRdb stores just in-frame clones and leaves some out. D and trimming were read from the DNA, whereas the V and J calls and clone size are those reported in that table. The sample contains tens of thousands of clones, around 91% of which appear only once. The sequenced sample consisted of peripheral blood. The origin of this receptor is a human donor in a cohort sampled during active COVID-19.

The CDR3 region is CASSQESGGNTGELFF. The DNA of the CDR3 is TGTGCCAGCAGCCAAGAAAGCGGGGGGAACACCGGGGAGCTGTTTTTT. The chain employs TRBV4-2 and TRBJ2-2; 8 bases align to TRBD2. V was pared by 0 bases and J by 1 base, with 1 base of the junction left unmatched. Germline CDR1 LGHNA, CDR2 YNFKEQ. The CDR3 length is 16 residues.